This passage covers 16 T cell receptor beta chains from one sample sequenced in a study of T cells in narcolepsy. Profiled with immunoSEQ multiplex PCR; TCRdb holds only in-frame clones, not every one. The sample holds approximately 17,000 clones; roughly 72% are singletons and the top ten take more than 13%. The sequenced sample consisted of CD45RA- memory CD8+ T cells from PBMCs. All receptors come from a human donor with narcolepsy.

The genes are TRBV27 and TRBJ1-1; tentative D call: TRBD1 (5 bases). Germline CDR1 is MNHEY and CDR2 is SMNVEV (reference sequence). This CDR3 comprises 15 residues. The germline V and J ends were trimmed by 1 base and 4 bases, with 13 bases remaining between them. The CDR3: CASSLYQGLGTEAFF. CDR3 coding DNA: TGTGCCAGCAGTTTATACCAGGGATTAGGCACTGAAGCTTTCTTT.

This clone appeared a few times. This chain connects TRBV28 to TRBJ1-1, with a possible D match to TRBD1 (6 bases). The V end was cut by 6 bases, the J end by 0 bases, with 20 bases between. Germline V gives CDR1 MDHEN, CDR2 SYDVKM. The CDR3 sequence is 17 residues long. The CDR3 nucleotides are TGTGCCAGCAGGACCATTTTGGGGGGGGCGTTGAACACTGAAGCTTTCTTT. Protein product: CASRTILGGALNTEAFF.

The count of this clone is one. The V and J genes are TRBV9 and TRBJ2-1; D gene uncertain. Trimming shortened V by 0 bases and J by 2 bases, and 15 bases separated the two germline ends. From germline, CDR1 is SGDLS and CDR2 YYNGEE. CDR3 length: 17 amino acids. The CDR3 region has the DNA TGTGCCAGCAGCGTAGGACGTCAACTTGCAACCTACAATGAGCAGTTCTTC. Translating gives CASSVGRQLATYNEQFF.

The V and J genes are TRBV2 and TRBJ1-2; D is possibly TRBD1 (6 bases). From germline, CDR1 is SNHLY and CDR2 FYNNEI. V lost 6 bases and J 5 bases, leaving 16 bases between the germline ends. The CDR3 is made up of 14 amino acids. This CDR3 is CASRGAGDPYGYTF. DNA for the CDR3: TGTGCCAGCAGGGGAGCAGGGGACCCATATGGCTACACCTTC.

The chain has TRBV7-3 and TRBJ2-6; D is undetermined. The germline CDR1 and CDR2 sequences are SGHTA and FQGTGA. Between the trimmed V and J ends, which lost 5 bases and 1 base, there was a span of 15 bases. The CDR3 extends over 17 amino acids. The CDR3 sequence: CASSPRVWMSGANVLTF. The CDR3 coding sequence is TGTGCCAGCAGCCCACGGGTATGGATGTCTGGGGCCAACGTCCTGACTTTC.

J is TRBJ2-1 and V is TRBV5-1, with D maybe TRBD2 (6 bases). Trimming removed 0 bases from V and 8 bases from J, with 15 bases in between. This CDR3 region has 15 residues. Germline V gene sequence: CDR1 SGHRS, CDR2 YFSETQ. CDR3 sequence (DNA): TGCGCCAGCAGCTTGGTTTCTCTGTCGGGGGATGAGCAGTTCTTC. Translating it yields CASSLVSLSGDEQFF.

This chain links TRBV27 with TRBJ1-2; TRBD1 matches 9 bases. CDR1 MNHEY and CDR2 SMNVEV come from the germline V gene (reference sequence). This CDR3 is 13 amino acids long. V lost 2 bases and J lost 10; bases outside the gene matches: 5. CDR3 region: CASSLGTGSDYTF. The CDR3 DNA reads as TGTGCCAGCAGTTTAGGGACAGGGAGTGACTACACCTTC.

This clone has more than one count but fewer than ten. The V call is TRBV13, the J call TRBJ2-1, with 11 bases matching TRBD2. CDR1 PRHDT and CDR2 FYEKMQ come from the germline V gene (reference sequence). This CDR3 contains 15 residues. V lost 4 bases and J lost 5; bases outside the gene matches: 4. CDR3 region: CASSWGLAVHNEQFF. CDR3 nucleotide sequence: TGTGCCAGCAGCTGGGGACTAGCGGTCCACAATGAGCAGTTCTTC.

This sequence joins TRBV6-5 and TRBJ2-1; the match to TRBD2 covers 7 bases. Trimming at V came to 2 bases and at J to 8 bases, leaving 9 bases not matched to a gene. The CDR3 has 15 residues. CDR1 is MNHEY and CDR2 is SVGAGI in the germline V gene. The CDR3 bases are TGTGCCAGCAGTTACGGTGGCGGGAGTCCGTATGAGCAGTTCTTC. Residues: CASSYGGGSPYEQFF.

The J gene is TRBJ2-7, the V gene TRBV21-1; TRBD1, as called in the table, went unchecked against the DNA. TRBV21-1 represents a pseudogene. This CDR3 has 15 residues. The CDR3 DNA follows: TGTGCCAGCAGCAAGGGGGGACAGGGGGCCTACGAGCAGTACTTC. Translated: CASSKGGQGAYEQYF.

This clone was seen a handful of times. The CDR3 protein is CASSVAGGLAINEKLFF. CDR3 nucleotides: TGTGCCAGCAGCGTAGCGGGGGGGTTGGCGATTAATGAAAAACTGTTTTTT. The chain carries TRBV9 and TRBJ1-4; D is possibly TRBD1 (5 bases). Trimming took 0 bases from V and 4 from J, leaving 16 bases between them. This CDR3 comprises 17 residues. Germline V lookup: CDR1 SGDLS, CDR2 YYNGEE.

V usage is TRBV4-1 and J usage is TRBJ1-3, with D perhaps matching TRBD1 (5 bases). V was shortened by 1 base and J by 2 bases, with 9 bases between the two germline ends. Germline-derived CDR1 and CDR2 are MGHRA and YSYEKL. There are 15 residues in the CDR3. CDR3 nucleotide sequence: TGCGCCAGCAGCCAAGGGCAAGGGGCTGGAAACACCATATATTTT. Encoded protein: CASSQGQGAGNTIYF.

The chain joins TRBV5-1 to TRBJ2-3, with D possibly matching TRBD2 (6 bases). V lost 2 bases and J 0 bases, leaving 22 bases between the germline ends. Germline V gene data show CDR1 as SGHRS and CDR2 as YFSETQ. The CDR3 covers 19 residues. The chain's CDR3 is CASSFLNRVIGTSTDTQYF. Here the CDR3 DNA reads TGCGCCAGCAGCTTTCTTAATCGAGTCATCGGGACTAGCACAGATACGCAGTATTTT.

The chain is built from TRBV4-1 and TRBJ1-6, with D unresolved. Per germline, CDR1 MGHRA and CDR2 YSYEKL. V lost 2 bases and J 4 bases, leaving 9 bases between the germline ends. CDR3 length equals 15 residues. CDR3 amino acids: CASSQFDGYNSPLHF. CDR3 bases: TGCGCCAGCAGCCAATTCGACGGTTATAATTCACCCCTCCACTTT.

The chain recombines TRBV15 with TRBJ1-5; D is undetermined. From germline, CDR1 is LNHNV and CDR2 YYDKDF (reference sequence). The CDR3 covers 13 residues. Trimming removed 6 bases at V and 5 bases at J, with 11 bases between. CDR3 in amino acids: CATRLDGYQPQHF. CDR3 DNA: TGTGCCACCAGGTTAGACGGTTATCAGCCCCAGCATTTT.

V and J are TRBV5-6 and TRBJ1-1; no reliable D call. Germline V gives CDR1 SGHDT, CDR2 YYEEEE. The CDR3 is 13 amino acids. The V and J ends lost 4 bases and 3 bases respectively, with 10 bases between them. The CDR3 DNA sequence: TGTGCCAGCAGCCACTGGACGGACACTGAAGCTTTCTTT. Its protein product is CASSHWTDTEAFF.